This is a list of T cell receptor beta chains from one sample in a study of control samples from healthy donors and cancer patients. Data came from immunoSEQ multiplex PCR; TCRdb stores just in-frame clones and leaves some out. Of roughly 95,000 clones detected, around 90% appear once; the ten largest clones hold under 4%. Sequencing was carried out using blood. These receptors all come from a human donor in good health. The donor label of this sample is uncertain. The CDR3 runs from the conserved cysteine through the conserved F or W. Fields, in order: CDR3 DNA, CDR3 protein, V gene, J gene, D gene, CDR3 length, clone size. D genes are given only for firm matches. Size is omitted from some rows. Given values are once, few, many or a class for expanded clones.

CDR3nt: TGTGCCAGCAGCACAGGGACTAGCGGGGATCGAAGGCAAGAGACCCAGTACTTC
CDR3aa: CASSTGTSGDRRQETQYF
v_gene: TRBV7-6
j_gene: TRBJ2-5
d_gene: TRBD2
len: 18
abundance: NA

CDR3nt: TGTGCCAGTAGTAACCGGCACTCCTCCTATAATTCACCCCTCCACTTT
CDR3aa: CASSNRHSSYNSPLHF
v_gene: TRBV19
j_gene: TRBJ1-6
d_gene: NA
len: 16
abundance: NA

CDR3nt: TGTGCCAGCCATCGGGTCCCCTCTGACGAGCAGTACTTC
CDR3aa: CASHRVPSDEQYF
v_gene: TRBV5-4
j_gene: TRBJ2-7
d_gene: NA
len: 13
abundance: NA

CDR3nt: TGTGCCAGCAGTTACGGGACAGGGGTTCAGCCCCAGCATTTT
CDR3aa: CASSYGTGVQPQHF
v_gene: TRBV6-5
j_gene: TRBJ1-5
d_gene: TRBD1
len: 14
abundance: NA

CDR3nt: TGTGCCAGCAGCCCCAAGACGAACACCGGGGAGCTGTTTTTT
CDR3aa: CASSPKTNTGELFF
v_gene: TRBV7-3
j_gene: TRBJ2-2
d_gene: NA
len: 14
abundance: once

CDR3nt: TGTGCCGCAGCCGGGGACGTAAATTCAGATACGCAGTATTTT
CDR3aa: CAAAGDVNSDTQYF
v_gene: TRBV19
j_gene: TRBJ2-3
d_gene: NA
len: 14
abundance: NA

CDR3nt: TGTGCCAGCAGGGGCTCTATGGGTGGCCGAGCAAATCAGCCCCAGCATTTT
CDR3aa: CASRGSMGGRANQPQHF
v_gene: TRBV21-1
j_gene: TRBJ1-5
d_gene: NA
len: 17
abundance: NA

CDR3nt: TGTGCCAGCAGCTTTAGTAGGGGTTATGGCTACACCTTC
CDR3aa: CASSFSRGYGYTF
v_gene: TRBV7-9
j_gene: TRBJ1-2
d_gene: NA
len: 13
abundance: once

CDR3nt: TGCAGCTTTGAAGGGGGGCCAGATACGCAGTATTTT
CDR3aa: CSFEGGPDTQYF
v_gene: TRBV29-1
j_gene: TRBJ2-3
d_gene: NA
len: 12
abundance: once

CDR3nt: TGTGCCAGCAGCCAAGAGGGAACGACTAGCGGGGGGTGGGATACGCAGTATTTT
CDR3aa: CASSQEGTTSGGWDTQYF
v_gene: TRBV4-2
j_gene: TRBJ2-3
d_gene: TRBD2
len: 18
abundance: NA

CDR3nt: TGTGCCAGCAGCTTATGGTCGCGGACCGTCTACAATGAGCAGTTCTTC
CDR3aa: CASSLWSRTVYNEQFF
v_gene: TRBV7-2
j_gene: TRBJ2-1
d_gene: NA
len: 16
abundance: NA

CDR3nt: TGTGCCTCCCTAGGCCACGGTAGCTTGGTAGAGCCCCAGCATTTT
CDR3aa: CASLGHGSLVEPQHF
v_gene: TRBV28
j_gene: TRBJ1-5
d_gene: NA
len: 15
abundance: NA

CDR3nt: TGTGCCAGCAGCTTAGTTGCGGGGGGGATCACAGATACGCAGTATTTT
CDR3aa: CASSLVAGGITDTQYF
v_gene: TRBV7-9
j_gene: TRBJ2-3
d_gene: TRBD2
len: 16
abundance: NA

CDR3nt: TGTGCCAGCTCACAAGCGACAGGGGGCAACACTGAAGCTTTCTTT
CDR3aa: CASSQATGGNTEAFF
v_gene: TRBV18
j_gene: TRBJ1-1
d_gene: TRBD1
len: 15
abundance: NA

CDR3nt: TGTGCCAGCAGTGATACTTTGAGACAGGCCCAGAACACTGAAGCTTTCTTT
CDR3aa: CASSDTLRQAQNTEAFF
v_gene: TRBV6-1
j_gene: TRBJ1-1
d_gene: NA
len: 17
abundance: NA

CDR3nt: TGTGCCAGCTCAGAACAGGGCTATAAGGGCAAAAACATTCAGTACTTC
CDR3aa: CASSEQGYKGKNIQYF
v_gene: TRBV18
j_gene: TRBJ2-4
d_gene: NA
len: 16
abundance: NA

CDR3nt: TGTGCCAGCAGCCCGGCTAGCGGGGTCCAAGAGGCCCAGTACTTC
CDR3aa: CASSPASGVQEAQYF
v_gene: TRBV7-3
j_gene: TRBJ2-5
d_gene: TRBD2
len: 15
abundance: NA

CDR3nt: TGTGCCAGCAGTGTACAGGGGGCCGCTGAAGCTTTCTTT
CDR3aa: CASSVQGAAEAFF
v_gene: TRBV2
j_gene: TRBJ1-1
d_gene: TRBD1
len: 13
abundance: few

CDR3nt: TGTGCCAGCAGCGTAAAAGTCTCGACTAGCGGGGGAGATACGCAGTATTTT
CDR3aa: CASSVKVSTSGGDTQYF
v_gene: TRBV5-6
j_gene: TRBJ2-3
d_gene: TRBD2
len: 17
abundance: NA

CDR3nt: TGCAGTGCTAGTGACCCGGGGACGACGACGTACGAGCAGTACTTC
CDR3aa: CSASDPGTTTYEQYF
v_gene: TRBV20-1
j_gene: TRBJ2-7
d_gene: NA
len: 15
abundance: NA

CDR3nt: TGTGCCAGCTCACCCGGGACATCCATTACCTGGGAAGCTTTCTTT
CDR3aa: CASSPGTSITWEAFF
v_gene: TRBV18
j_gene: TRBJ1-1
d_gene: NA
len: 15
abundance: NA

CDR3nt: TGTGCCAGCAGTGAAACAGAGAATAGCAATCAGCCCCAGCATTTT
CDR3aa: CASSETENSNQPQHF
v_gene: TRBV6-1
j_gene: TRBJ1-5
d_gene: NA
len: 15
abundance: once

CDR3nt: TGTGCCAGCAGTTACTCGATCGGGGCCGGCAATCAGCCCCAGCATTTT
CDR3aa: CASSYSIGAGNQPQHF
v_gene: TRBV6-6
j_gene: TRBJ1-5
d_gene: NA
len: 16
abundance: NA

CDR3nt: TGCGCCAGCAGGGGCGGCGGGACTGGAAACACCATATATTTT
CDR3aa: CASRGGGTGNTIYF
v_gene: TRBV23-1
j_gene: TRBJ1-3
d_gene: NA
len: 14
abundance: NA

CDR3nt: TGTGCCAGCAGTGAACAGGTCTCTGGGGCCAACGTCCTGACTTTC
CDR3aa: CASSEQVSGANVLTF
v_gene: TRBV6-1
j_gene: TRBJ2-6
d_gene: NA
len: 15
abundance: NA

CDR3nt: TGTGCCAGCTCACCCCGCGGGATGGGGTCGAATGAGCAGTTCTTC
CDR3aa: CASSPRGMGSNEQFF
v_gene: TRBV18
j_gene: TRBJ2-1
d_gene: NA
len: 15
abundance: NA

CDR3nt: TGTGCCAGCAGTCGGACTAGTGTAGAGACCCAGTACTTC
CDR3aa: CASSRTSVETQYF
v_gene: TRBV6-2/TRBV6-3
j_gene: TRBJ2-5
d_gene: TRBD2
len: 13
abundance: NA

CDR3nt: TGTGCCAGCAGCCCCGGCACCGGGGAGCTGTTTTTT
CDR3aa: CASSPGTGELFF
v_gene: TRBV7-3
j_gene: TRBJ2-2
d_gene: NA
len: 12
abundance: few